This T cell receptor (beta chain) was identified during a study of blood T cell repertoires in COVID-19. Study information: PBMCs, B-cell-depleted T cells, or T cells were the source of the cDNA or gDNA that made up the material.

Measured with immunoSEQ multiplex PCR; TCRdb has only the in-frame clones, and not every one. The sample lists some 150,000 clones, roughly 87% occurring once. This CDR3 is built from 13 residues. V was clipped by 0 bases and J by 3 bases, with 5 bases between them. Germline values: CDR1 SGHDT, CDR2 YYEEEE. What was sequenced was peripheral blood. This TCR came from a woman aged 60 to 75 with active or convalescent COVID-19. This chain uses TRBV5-6 with TRBJ2-3, with no clear D. CDR3 in DNA: TGTGCCAGCAGCTTGGACAGAACAGATACGCAGTATTTT. Encoded protein: CASSLDRTDTQYF. The complete variable domain, with remaining parts taken from reference TRBV5-6 and TRBJ2-3, reads DAGVTQSPTHLIKTRGQQVTLRCSPKSGHDTVSWYQQALGQGPQFIFQYYEEEERQRGNFPDRFSGHQFPNYSSELNVNALLLGDSALYLCASSLDRTDTQYFGPGTRLTVL.